The 2 T cell receptor beta chains given below trace back to one sample, sequenced in a study of cytomegalovirus exposure and HLA in healthy donors. The study ran its PCR with 60 Vbeta and 13 Jbeta primers. Sequencing was performed with immunoSEQ multiplex PCR; in TCRdb, only in-frame clones are kept and a portion is missing. The sample has roughly 180,000 clones, roughly 80% seen once. Sequencing used PBMCs. These receptors originate from a female donor in good health and CMV-seronegative.

This clone came up a few times. The V call is TRBV13, the J call TRBJ2-3, with D possibly being TRBD2 (5 bases). From germline, CDR1 is PRHDT and CDR2 FYEKMQ (reference sequence). The V gene lost 2 bases and the J gene lost 5 bases, with 11 bases spanning the gap. The CDR3 is 14 residues long. The CDR3 loop reads CASSLRSGRDTQYF. The CDR3 nucleotides are TGTGCCAGCAGCTTACGGTCGGGAAGAGATACGCAGTATTTT.

The chain recombines TRBV4-2 with TRBJ1-1, with a possible D match to TRBD1 (6 bases). The germline gives CDR1 LGHNA, CDR2 YNFKEQ. V lost 0 bases, J lost 4 bases, and 9 bases lay in between. The length of the CDR3 is 14 residues. The CDR3 bases are TGTGCCAGCAGCCAAGATACAGGGTTCACTGAAGCTTTCTTT. Translation gives CASSQDTGFTEAFF.